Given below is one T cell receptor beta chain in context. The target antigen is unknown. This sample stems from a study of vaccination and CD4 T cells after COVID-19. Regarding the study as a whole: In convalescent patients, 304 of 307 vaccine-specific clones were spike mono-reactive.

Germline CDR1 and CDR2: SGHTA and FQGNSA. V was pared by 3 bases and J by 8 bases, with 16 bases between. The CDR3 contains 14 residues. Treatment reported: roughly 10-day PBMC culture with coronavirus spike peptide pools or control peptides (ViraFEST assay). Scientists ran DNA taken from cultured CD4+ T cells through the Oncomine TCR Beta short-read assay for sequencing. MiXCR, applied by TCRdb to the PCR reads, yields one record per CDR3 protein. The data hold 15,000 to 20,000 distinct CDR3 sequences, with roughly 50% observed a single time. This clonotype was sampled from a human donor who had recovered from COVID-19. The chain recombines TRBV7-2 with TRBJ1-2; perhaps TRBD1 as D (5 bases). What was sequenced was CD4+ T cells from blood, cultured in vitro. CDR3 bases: TGTGCCAGCAGCTTGGTCCCTGGGGGGAGGGGCTACACCTTC. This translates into CASSLVPGGRGYTF.